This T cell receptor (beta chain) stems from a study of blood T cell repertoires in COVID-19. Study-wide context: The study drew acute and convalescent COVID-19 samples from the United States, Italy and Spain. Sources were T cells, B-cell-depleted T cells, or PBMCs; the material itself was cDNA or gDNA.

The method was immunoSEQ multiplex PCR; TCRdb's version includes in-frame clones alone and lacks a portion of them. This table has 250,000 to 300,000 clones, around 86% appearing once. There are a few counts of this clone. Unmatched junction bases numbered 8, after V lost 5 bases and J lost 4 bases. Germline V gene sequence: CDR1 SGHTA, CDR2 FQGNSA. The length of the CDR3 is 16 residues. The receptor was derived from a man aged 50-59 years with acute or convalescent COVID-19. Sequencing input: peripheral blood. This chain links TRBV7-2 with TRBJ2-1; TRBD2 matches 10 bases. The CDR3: CASSPRTSGPYNEQFF. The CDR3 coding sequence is TGTGCCAGCAGCCCGCGGACTAGCGGACCTTACAATGAGCAGTTCTTC.